This is a list of T cell receptor beta chains from one sample in a study of T cells after yellow fever vaccination. Each CDR3 protein gets one entry after TCRdb re-called the 5' RACE reads with MiXCR. Of fewer than 500,000 distinct CDR3 sequences listed, around 19% are singletons. The sample consisted of PBMCs, taken before the yellow fever booster vaccination. The receptors stem from a man younger than 35 who received the YFV17D yellow fever vaccine. Both conserved end residues are part of each CDR3. The D gene is left open where the match is weak. Clone size is given for some rows only: seen once, a few or many times, or a class if the clone is expanded.

cdr3_nt cdr3_aa j_call v_call d_call clone_size
TGTGCCAGCAGCTTAGTAGAAGGAATCGGGGAGCTGTTTTTT CASSLVEGIGELFF TRBJ2-2 TRBV7-2 NA few
TGTGCCAGCAGTTACTCATCCCTGGCCGGAAACACCATATATTTT CASSYSSLAGNTIYF TRBJ1-3 TRBV6-5 NA few
TGTGCCAGCAGCACAGATAGCGGTGAGCAGTTCTTC CASSTDSGEQFF TRBJ2-1 TRBV9 NA NA
TGTGCCAGCAGTTACTCGATAGACTGGGCGATGAACACTGAAGCTTTCTTT CASSYSIDWAMNTEAFF TRBJ1-1 TRBV6-5 NA few
TGTGCCAGCCAAGAGGGAACTAACTATGGCTACACCTTC CASQEGTNYGYTF TRBJ1-2 TRBV12-3/TRBV12-4 NA NA
TGTGCCAGCAGTAACAGGGGCTATGAGACCCAGTACTTC CASSNRGYETQYF TRBJ2-5 TRBV12-3/TRBV12-4 TRBD1 NA
TGTGCCAGCAGTACGGGGGTCTGGAACATTCAGTACTTC CASSTGVWNIQYF TRBJ2-4 TRBV12-3/TRBV12-4 NA NA
TGTGCCAGCAGTGGAGGCGGGACAGTAATGGAGACCCAGTACTTC CASSGGGTVMETQYF TRBJ2-5 TRBV12-3/TRBV12-4 NA few
TGTGCCAGCAGTCAGAGAGTCCAAGAGACCCAGTACTTC CASSQRVQETQYF TRBJ2-5 TRBV27 NA NA
TGTGCCAGCAGGCAGTCGGGGTACAAGAATTCACCCCTCCACTTT CASRQSGYKNSPLHF TRBJ1-6 TRBV25-1 NA NA
TGTGCCAGCAGCTCCGGACCCTTCCAAGAGACCCAGTACTTC CASSSGPFQETQYF TRBJ2-5 TRBV5-6 NA many
TGTGCCAGCAGCTCCAGGCCATGGGGTGGCGGGGAGCTGTTTTTT CASSSRPWGGGELFF TRBJ2-2 TRBV6-2/TRBV6-3 NA NA
TGCGCCAGCAGCCAAGATGGAAGGCAAAGCTCCTACGAGCAGTACTTC CASSQDGRQSSYEQYF TRBJ2-7 TRBV4-1 NA NA
TGTGCCAGCAGTGACGGAGGTCGCTACACCTTC CASSDGGRYTF TRBJ1-2 TRBV25-1 NA few
TGCGCCAGCAGCCCGAGAGGGGGGGGCGACAATGAGCAGTTCTTC CASSPRGGGDNEQFF TRBJ2-1 TRBV4-1 NA few